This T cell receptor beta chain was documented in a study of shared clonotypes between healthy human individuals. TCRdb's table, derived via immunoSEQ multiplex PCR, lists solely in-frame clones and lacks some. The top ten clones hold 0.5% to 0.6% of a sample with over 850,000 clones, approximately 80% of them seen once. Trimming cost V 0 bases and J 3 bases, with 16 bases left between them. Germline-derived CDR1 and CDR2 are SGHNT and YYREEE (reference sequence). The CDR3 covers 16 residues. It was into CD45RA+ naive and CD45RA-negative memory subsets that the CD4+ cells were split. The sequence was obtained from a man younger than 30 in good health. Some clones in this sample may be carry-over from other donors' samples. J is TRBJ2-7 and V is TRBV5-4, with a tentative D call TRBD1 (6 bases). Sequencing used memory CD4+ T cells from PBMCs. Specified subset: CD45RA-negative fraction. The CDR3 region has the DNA TGTGCCAGCAGCTTGGGTGGCAGGGGTCCCCTCTACGAGCAGTACTTC. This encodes CASSLGGRGPLYEQYF.